This T cell receptor (beta chain) derives from a study of radiotherapy plus CTLA-4 blockade in lung cancer. Using immunoSEQ multiplex PCR, the repertoire was profiled, and TCRdb retains in-frame clones only, with some absent. The top ten hold just over 2% of the sample, which has about 85,000 clones, approximately 86% seen once. General study results and limits: There was expansion of tumor-derived TCR clones in blood after radiotherapy plus ipilimumab.

Trimming at V came to 8 bases and at J to 6 bases, leaving 7 bases not matched to a gene. The germline V gene has CDR1 MNHEY and CDR2 SMNVEV (reference sequence). The CDR3 totals 14 residues. On this clone: Its antigen remains unidentified.

The receptor was isolated from a human donor with non-small cell lung cancer who had a partial response to radiotherapy plus ipilimumab. The sample was peripheral blood, taken from a patient treated with radiotherapy plus ipilimumab. The V call is TRBV27, the J call TRBJ2-1; 10 nucleotides match TRBD2. CDR3 nucleotides: TGTGCCAGCTACCCTAGCGGGAGTTTCAATGAGCAGTTCTTC. Translation: CASYPSGSFNEQFF.